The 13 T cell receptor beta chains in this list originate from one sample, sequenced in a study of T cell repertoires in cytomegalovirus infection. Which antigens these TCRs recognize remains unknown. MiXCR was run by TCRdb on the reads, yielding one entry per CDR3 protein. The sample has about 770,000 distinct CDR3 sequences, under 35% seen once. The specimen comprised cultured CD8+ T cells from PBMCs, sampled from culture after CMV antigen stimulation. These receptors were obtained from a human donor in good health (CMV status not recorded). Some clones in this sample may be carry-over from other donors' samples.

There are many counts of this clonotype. In DNA, the CDR3 is TGTGCCAGCAGCCTTTGGGGGGCAAACACCGGGGAGCTGTTTTTT. Amino acids: CASSLWGANTGELFF. V gene TRBV14 combines with J gene TRBJ2-2; D tentatively reads TRBD1 or TRBD2 (6 bases each). Trimming shortened V by 4 bases and J by 2 bases, and 11 bases separated the two germline ends. CDR3 size: 15 residues. Germline V lookup: CDR1 SGHDN, CDR2 FVKESK.

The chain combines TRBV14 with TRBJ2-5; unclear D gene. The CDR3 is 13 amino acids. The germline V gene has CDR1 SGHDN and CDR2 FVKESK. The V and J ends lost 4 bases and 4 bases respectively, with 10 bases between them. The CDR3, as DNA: TGTGCCAGCAGCCGATGGTCCGGAGAGACCCAGTACTTC. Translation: CASSRWSGETQYF.

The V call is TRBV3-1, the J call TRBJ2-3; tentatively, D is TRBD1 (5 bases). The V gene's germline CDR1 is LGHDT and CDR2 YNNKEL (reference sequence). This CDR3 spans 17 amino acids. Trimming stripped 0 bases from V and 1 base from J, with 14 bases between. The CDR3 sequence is CASSQDRLVGGTDTQYF. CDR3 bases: TGTGCCAGCAGCCAAGATCGGCTAGTAGGGGGCACAGATACGCAGTATTTT.

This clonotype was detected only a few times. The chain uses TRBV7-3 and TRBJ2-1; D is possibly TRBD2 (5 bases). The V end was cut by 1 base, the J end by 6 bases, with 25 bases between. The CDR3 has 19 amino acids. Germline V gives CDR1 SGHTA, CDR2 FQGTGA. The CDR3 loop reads CASSLIGKSGRSLSNEQFF. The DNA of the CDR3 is TGTGCCAGCAGCTTAATTGGAAAGTCGGGAAGATCCTTATCCAATGAGCAGTTCTTC. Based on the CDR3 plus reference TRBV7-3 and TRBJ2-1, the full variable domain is GAGVSQTPSNKVTEKGKYVELRCDPISGHTALYWYRQSLGQGPEFLIYFQGTGAADDSGLPNDRFFAVRPEGSVSTLKIQRTERGDSAVYLCASSLIGKSGRSLSNEQFFGPGTRLTVL.

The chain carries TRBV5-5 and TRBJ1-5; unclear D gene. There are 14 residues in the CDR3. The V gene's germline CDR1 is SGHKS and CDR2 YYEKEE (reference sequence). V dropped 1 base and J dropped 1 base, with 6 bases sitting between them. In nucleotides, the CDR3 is TGTGCCAGCAGCTTGATGGTGAGCAATCAGCCCCAGCATTTT. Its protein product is CASSLMVSNQPQHF.

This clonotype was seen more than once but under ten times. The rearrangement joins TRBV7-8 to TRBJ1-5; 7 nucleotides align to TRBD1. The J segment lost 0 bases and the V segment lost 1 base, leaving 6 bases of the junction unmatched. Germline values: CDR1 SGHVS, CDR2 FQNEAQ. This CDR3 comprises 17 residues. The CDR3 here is CASSLVVGGNSNQPQHF. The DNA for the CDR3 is TGTGCCAGCAGCTTAGTTGTAGGGGGCAATAGCAATCAGCCCCAGCATTTT.

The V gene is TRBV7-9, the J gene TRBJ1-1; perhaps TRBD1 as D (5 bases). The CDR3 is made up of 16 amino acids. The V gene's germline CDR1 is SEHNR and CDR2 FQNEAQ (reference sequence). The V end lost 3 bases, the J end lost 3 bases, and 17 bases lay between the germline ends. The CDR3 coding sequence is TGTGCCAGCAGCTTGTTACCAGGGCCGAGCGACACTGAAGCTTTCTTT. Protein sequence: CASSLLPGPSDTEAFF.

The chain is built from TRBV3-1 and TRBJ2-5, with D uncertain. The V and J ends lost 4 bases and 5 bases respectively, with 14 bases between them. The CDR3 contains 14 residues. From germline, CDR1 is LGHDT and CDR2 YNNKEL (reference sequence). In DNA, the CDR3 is TGTGCCAGCAGCCGATCTTTGGATTGGGAGACCCAGTACTTC. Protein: CASSRSLDWETQYF.

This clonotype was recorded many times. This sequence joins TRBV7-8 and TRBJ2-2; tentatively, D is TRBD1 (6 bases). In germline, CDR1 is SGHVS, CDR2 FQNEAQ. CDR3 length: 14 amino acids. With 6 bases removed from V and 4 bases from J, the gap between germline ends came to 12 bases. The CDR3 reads CASRPTGITGELFF. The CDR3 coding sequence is TGTGCCAGCAGACCAACAGGGATCACCGGGGAGCTGTTTTTT. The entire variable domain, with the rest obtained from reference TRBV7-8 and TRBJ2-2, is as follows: GAGVSQSPRYKVAKRGQDVALRCDPISGHVSLFWYQQALGQGPEFLTYFQNEAQLDKSGLPSDRFFAERPEGSVSTLKIQRTQQEDSAVYLCASRPTGITGELFFGEGSRLTVL.

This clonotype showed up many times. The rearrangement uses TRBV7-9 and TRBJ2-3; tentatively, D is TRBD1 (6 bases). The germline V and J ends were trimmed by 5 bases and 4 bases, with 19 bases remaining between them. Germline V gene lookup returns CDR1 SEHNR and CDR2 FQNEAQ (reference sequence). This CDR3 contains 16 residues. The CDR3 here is CASSPPDSPRADTQYF. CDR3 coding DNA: TGTGCCAGCAGCCCACCGGACAGTCCACGGGCAGATACGCAGTATTTT.

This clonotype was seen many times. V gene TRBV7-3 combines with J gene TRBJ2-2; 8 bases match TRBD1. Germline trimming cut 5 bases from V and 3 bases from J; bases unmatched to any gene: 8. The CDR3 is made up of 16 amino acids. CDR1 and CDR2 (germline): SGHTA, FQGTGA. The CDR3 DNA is TGTGCCAGCAGCCAACGACAGGGGCCCTACACCGGGGAGCTGTTTTTT. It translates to CASSQRQGPYTGELFF.

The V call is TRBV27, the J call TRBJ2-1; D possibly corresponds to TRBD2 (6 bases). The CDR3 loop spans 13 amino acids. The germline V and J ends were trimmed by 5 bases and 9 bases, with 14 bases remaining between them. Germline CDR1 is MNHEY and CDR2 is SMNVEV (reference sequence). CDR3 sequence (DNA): TGTGCCAGCAGTCCAACACTAGCTGGTGAGCAGTTCTTC. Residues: CASSPTLAGEQFF.

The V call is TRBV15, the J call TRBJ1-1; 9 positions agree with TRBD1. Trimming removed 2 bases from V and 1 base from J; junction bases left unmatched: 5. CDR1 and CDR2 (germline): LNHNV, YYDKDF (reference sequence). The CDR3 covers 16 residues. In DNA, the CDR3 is TGTGCCACCAGCAGATTTAGGACAGGGGAGAACACTGAAGCTTTCTTT. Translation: CATSRFRTGENTEAFF.